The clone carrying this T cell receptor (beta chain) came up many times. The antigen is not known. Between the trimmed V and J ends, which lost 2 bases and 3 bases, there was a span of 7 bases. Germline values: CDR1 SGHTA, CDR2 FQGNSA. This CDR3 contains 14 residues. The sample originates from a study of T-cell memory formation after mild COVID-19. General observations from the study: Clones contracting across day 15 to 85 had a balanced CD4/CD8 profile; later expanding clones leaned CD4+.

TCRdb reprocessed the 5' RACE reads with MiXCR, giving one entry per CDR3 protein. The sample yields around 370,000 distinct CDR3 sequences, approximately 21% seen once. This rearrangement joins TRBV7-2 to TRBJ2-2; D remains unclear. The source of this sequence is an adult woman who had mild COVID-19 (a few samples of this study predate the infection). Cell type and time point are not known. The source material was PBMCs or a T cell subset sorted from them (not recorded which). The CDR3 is CASSLSRDTGELFF. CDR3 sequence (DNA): TGTGCCAGCAGCTTAAGTCGGGACACCGGGGAGCTGTTTTTT.